This record covers a single TCR beta chain. The data stem from a study of blood T cell repertoires in COVID-19. Turning to the study itself: Italy, Spain and the United States were the sources of the convalescent and acute COVID-19 samples.

Clones were read by immunoSEQ multiplex PCR, and TCRdb kept only the in-frame ones, dropping some. The data show 200,000 to 250,000 clones, less than 90% seen once. All enrollees were about 18 to 100 years old and from approximately 24 US areas. Germline V gene sequence: CDR1 MGHRA, CDR2 YSYEKL. V was clipped by 0 bases and J by 7 bases, with 13 bases between them. This CDR3 region has 14 residues. The sequencing input was PBMCs or T cells enriched from blood (not recorded which). This clonotype was sampled from a woman aged 30 to 39 who had recovered from COVID-19. V usage is TRBV4-1 and J usage is TRBJ2-7; a possible D gene is TRBD1 (5 bases). The CDR3 spells CASSQDLRAREQYF. The CDR3 DNA sequence: TGCGCCAGCAGCCAAGATCTCAGGGCTCGGGAGCAGTACTTC.